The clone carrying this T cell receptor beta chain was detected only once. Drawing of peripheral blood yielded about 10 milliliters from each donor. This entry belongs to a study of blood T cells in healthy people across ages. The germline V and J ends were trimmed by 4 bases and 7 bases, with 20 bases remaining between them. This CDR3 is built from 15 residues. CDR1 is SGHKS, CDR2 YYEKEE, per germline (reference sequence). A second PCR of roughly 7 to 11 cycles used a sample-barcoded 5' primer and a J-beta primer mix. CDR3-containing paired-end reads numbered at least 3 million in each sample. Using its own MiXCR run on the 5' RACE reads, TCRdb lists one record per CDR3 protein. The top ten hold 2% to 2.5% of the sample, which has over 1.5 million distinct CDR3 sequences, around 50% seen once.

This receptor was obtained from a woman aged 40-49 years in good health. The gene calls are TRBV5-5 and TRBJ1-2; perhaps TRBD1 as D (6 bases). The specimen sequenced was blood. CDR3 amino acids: CASSHQVQGSVGYTF. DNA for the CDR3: TGTGCCAGCAGCCATCAAGTACAGGGTTCTGTTGGCTACACCTTC. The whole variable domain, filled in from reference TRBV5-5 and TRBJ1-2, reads DAGVTQSPTHLIKTRGQQVTLRCSPISGHKSVSWYQQVLGQGPQFIFQYYEKEERGRGNFPDRFSARQFPNYSSELNVNALLLGDSALYLCASSHQVQGSVGYTFGSGTRLTVV.